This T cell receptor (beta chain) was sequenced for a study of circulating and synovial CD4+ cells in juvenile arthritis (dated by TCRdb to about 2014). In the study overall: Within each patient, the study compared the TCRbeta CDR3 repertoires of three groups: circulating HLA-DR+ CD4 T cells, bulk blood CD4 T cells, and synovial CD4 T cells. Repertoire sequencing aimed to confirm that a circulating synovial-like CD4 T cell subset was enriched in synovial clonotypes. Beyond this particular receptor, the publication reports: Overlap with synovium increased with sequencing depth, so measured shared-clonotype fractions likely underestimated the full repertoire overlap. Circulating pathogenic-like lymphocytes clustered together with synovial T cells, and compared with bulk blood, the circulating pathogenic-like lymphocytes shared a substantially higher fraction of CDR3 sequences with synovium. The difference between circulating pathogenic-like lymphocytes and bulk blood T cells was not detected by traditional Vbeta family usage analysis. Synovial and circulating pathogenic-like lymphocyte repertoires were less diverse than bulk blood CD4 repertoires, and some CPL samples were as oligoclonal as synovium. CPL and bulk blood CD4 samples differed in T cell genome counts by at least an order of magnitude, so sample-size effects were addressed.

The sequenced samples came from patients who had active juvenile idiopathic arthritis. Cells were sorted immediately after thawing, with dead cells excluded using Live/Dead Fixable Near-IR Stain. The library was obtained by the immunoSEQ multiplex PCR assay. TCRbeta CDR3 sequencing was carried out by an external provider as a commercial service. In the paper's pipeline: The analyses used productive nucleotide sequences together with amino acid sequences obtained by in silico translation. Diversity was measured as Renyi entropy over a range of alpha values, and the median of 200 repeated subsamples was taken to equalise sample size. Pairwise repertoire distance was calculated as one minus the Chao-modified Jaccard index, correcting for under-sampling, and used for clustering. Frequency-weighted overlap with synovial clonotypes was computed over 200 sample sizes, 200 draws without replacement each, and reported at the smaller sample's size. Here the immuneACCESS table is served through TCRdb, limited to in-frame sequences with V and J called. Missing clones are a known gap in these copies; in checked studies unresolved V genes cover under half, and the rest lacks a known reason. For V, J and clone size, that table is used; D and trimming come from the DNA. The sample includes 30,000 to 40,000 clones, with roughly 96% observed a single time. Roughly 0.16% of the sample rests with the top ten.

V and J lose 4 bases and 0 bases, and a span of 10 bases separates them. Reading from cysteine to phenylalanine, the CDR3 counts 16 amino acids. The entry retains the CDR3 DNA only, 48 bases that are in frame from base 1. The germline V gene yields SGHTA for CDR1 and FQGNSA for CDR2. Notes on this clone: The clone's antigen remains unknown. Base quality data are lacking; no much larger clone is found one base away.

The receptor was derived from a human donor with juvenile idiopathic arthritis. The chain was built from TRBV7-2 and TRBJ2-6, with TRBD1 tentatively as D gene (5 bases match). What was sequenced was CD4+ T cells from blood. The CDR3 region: CASSWGSSSGANVLTF. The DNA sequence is TGTGCCAGCAGCTGGGGCAGCAGCTCTGGGGCCAACGTCCTGACTTTC.